This T cell receptor beta chain was captured by sequencing in a study of T cell responses to AZD1222 COVID-19 vaccine. The germline CDR1 and CDR2 sequences are SGHRS and YFSETQ. V gave up 4 bases and J gave up 0 bases, with 25 bases separating them. The CDR3 is 19 amino acids. The protocol was immunoSEQ multiplex PCR, while the TCRdb copy is restricted to in-frame clones and leaves out a portion. The table records 140,000 to 150,000 clones, roughly nine tenths of them present only once. The sequence derives from an adult in good health. Sequenced here: peripheral blood, sampled on day 0 of AZD1222 vaccination. The chain uses TRBV5-1 and TRBJ1-1; D unclear. This CDR3 reads CASSTDITSRQPMNTEAFF. The DNA for the CDR3 is TGCGCCAGCAGCACGGATATTACGTCGCGGCAGCCCATGAACACTGAAGCTTTCTTT.